Listed below are T cell receptor beta chains from one sample, sequenced in a study of T cells in Graves' hyperthyroidism and ophthalmopathy. MiXCR, run by TCRdb on the multiplex PCR reads, gives a single entry per CDR3 protein. The table lists about 510,000 distinct CDR3 sequences, 14% of them singletons, with approximately 14% in the top ten. Specimen: blood. The receptor set was obtained from a woman between 40 and 55 years old with Graves' hyperthyroidism. Each CDR3 is given with its conserved first and last residue.

J	V	CDR3
TRBJ2-5	TRBV28	CASSPTGQGWETQYF
TRBJ2-7	TRBV5-1	CASSLRTGGNYEQYF
TRBJ1-5	TRBV19	CASASGGNQPQHF
TRBJ2-2	TRBV7-8	CASSFHEGQAFTGELFF
TRBJ1-5	TRBV5-1	CASKVKSNQPQHF
TRBJ2-7	TRBV7-6	CASSPNRQGAHEQYF
TRBJ2-1	TRBV2	CASRKLAGGLNEQFF
TRBJ2-5	TRBV7-8	CASSPFGRVKETQYF
TRBJ2-7	TRBV11-2	CASSLGRAPYEQYF
TRBJ2-5	TRBV2	CASKKTSGREETQYF
TRBJ2-2	TRBV20-1	CSALPGLTTGELFF
TRBJ1-1	TRBV27	CAGSLLAGDTEAFF
TRBJ2-6	TRBV28	CASIPRGFSGANVLTF
TRBJ2-1	TRBV28	CASLDRGNYNEQFF
TRBJ1-2	TRBV12-3/TRBV12-4	CASSWARGLHGYTF
TRBJ2-1	TRBV20-1	CSTEGLAGVRSYNEQFF
TRBJ2-1	TRBV27	CAIKTGGRNEQFF
TRBJ1-1	TRBV5-1	CASSLEPKQGLGAFF
TRBJ2-1	TRBV5-1	CASSWTSRGNEQFF
TRBJ1-5	TRBV19	CASTEIETGPQHF
TRBJ2-2	TRBV20-1	CSARDLWAGELFF
TRBJ2-1	TRBV5-1	CASNTNNEQFF
TRBJ2-7	TRBV11-2	CASSSPGQDEQYF
TRBJ2-7	TRBV19	CASSTLAGASYEQYF
TRBJ2-7	TRBV7-9	CASRPAGSYEQYF
TRBJ2-3	TRBV19	CASRSRISTDTQYF
TRBJ2-7	TRBV18	CASSADRVHEQYF
TRBJ2-1	TRBV24-1	CATSATGPSGINEQFF
TRBJ2-1	TRBV24-1	CATSDTSGYNEQFF
TRBJ2-2	TRBV7-9	CASSPGQGAPGELFF
TRBJ2-1	TRBV7-7	CASSREVLGEQFF
TRBJ2-5	TRBV2	CASSERGAEETQYF